This T cell receptor (beta chain) was sequenced in a study of CD8+CD57+ T cells in acquired aplastic anemia. According to the study, genomic DNA was the template for TCR beta VDJ and CDR3 profiling. TCRdb re-analysed the reads in MiXCR, keeping a single row per CDR3 protein. This sample yields around 500,000 distinct CDR3 sequences, of which around 33% are seen a single time; 0.82% belongs to the top ten. CD8+CD57+ cell expansion, shown by flow cytometry, had occurred in the patients selected for sequencing. Every one of the patients had aplastic anemia (severe, acquired). This clonotype was counted a few times. CDR1 and CDR2 (germline): SGHTA, FQGTGA. There are 13 residues in the CDR3. V lost 3 bases, J lost 6 bases, and 9 bases lay in between.

Material: sorted CD4+, CD8+, or CD8+CD57+ T cells (not recorded which) from PBMCs. The chain uses TRBV7-3 and TRBJ2-1; D gene ambiguous. The clonotype originates from a human donor with aplastic anemia. The CDR3 loop is CASSFDSPNEQFF. In DNA form, the CDR3 reads TGTGCCAGCAGCTTTGACTCACCCAATGAGCAGTTCTTC.